The source of this T cell receptor beta chain is a study of type 1 regulatory T cells. In the study overall: This in vitro CD4 product, T-allo10, is enriched for Tr1 cells and alloantigen-specific. General study points: Compared with non-Tr1 cells, Tr1 cells showed a narrower TCR repertoire.

TCRdb analysed the reads with MiXCR anew, one entry per CDR3 protein. The table has fewer than 75,000 distinct CDR3 sequences, about 50% seen once. With respect to this clonotype: No antigen is known for it.

Sequencing was carried out using cultured non-Tr1 T cells, either the whole culture or a sorted T cell fraction (not recorded which). The clonotype originates from a human donor in good health.

The CDR3 region is CASHPSRTFLYQPQHF. In DNA form, the CDR3 reads TGTGCCAGCCATCCCTCTCGGACATTTCTCTATCAGCCCCAGCATTTT. The chain has TRBV6-5 and TRBJ1-5, with D possibly TRBD1 on 5 matching bases. CDR1 is MNHEY and CDR2 is SVGAGI in the germline V gene. This CDR3 is built from 16 residues. V was clipped by 8 bases and J by 5 bases, with 22 bases between them.